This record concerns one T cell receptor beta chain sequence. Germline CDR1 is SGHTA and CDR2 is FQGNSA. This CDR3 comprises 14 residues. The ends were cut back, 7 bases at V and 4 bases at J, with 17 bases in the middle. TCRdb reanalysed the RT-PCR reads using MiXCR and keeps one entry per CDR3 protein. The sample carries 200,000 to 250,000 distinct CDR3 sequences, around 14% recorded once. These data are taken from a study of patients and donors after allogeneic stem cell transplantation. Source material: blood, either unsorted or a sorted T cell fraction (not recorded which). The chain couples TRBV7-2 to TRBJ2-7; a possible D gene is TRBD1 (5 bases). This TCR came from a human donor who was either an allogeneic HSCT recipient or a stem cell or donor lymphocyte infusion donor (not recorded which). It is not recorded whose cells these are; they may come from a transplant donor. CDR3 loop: CASTQRLSGYEQYF. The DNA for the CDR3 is TGTGCCAGCACCCAGAGACTCTCAGGGTACGAGCAGTACTTC.